The present T cell receptor beta chain was sequenced within a study of shared clonotypes between healthy human individuals (dated by TCRdb to the early 2020s). For the wider study: A few men and two women, aged 18 to 49 years, made up the cohort. For each donor, three plates each were used for CD4 naive and CD4 memory, two plates were used for CD8 naive, and one plate was used for CD8 memory. Libraries were prepared and TCR repertoires were sequenced by different laboratories using diverse techniques, in order to increase sequencing depth and limit assay-specific biases. To estimate repertoire size and how much clonotype sharing occurs between individuals, the study deeply sequenced the blood TCR repertoires of roughly 5 healthy adults. Leukapheresis yielded between about 0.94 and 8.9 billion PBMCs per donor.

About this clone: Its antigen is currently not known. Within one base of it there is no much larger clone, and no base qualities were kept.

TCR CDR3 regions were amplified from genomic DNA by multiplex PCR using the deep immunoSEQ assay. Extracted genomic DNA from each cell subset was spread evenly across all wells of several immunoSEQ 96-well plates, with each plate serving as a replicate. For sorted subsets, 150 to 250 ng genomic DNA, equal to 30,000 or so T cell genomes, was loaded into each replicate PCR. Purified libraries were quantified with a Qubit 3.0 fluorometer, sized on a Bioanalyzer 2100, and re-quantified with the KAPA Library Quantification kit. Each immunoSEQ 96-well plate was sequenced on its own single-read 150-cycle Illumina NextSeq 550 flow cell. Under the source paper's analysis protocol: The immunoSEQ output contained only junctional sequences without quality scores, so filtering could not match that applied to full-length reads. To assign V/J genes and CDR3, sequences were annotated against IMGT germline references using PyIR, a Python wrapper for IgBLAST v1.9. Reads with weak V/J assignments (E-value above 1e-6), missing CDR3, stop codons, out-of-frame junctions, or ambiguous translated residues were removed. A V3J clonotype was defined by an identical inferred V gene, J gene, and CDR3 amino acid sequence. Percentage overlap between repertoires was calculated by dividing the number of shared unique clonotypes by the size of the smaller repertoire. Three approaches were used to assess repertoire richness: RTK rarefaction, the Chao1 estimator, and Recon v2.1 estimates of unobserved clonotypes. Generation probabilities were computed with OLGA for all TCRbeta clonotypes obtained by the gDNA method from four donors. Held by TCRdb, this immuneACCESS table contains in-frame sequences only and omits some clones. Under half of the omission traces to an unresolved V gene where checked; the cause of the rest is unknown. V, J and clone size were drawn from that table, and D and trimming were deduced from the DNA. The table for this sample lists over a million clones; 97% to 99% of them were counted only once. The ten top clones hold roughly 0.36% of the sample.

From its cysteine to its phenylalanine, the CDR3 spans 12 amino acids. Of the read, only the CDR3 DNA is kept; its 36 bases are in frame from base 1. The germline V gene encodes CDR1 ENHRY and CDR2 SYGVKD. The donors were healthy, HIV-negative adults with no recently reported acute infections or vaccinations. Only Caucasian adults living in Nashville, Tennessee, USA were represented among the donors. CD4+ T cells were enriched by magnetic negative selection; naive cells were then positively selected on CD45RA, and the negative fraction formed the memory subset. Blood was collected by leukapheresis, and PBMCs were isolated by Ficoll-Histopaque density gradient centrifugation and then cryopreserved in liquid nitrogen vapor phase. Analytical flow cytometry was used to check the purity and quantity of each magnetically sorted T cell population. Genomic DNA was isolated from every sorted fraction and measured by UV absorbance on a Nanodrop 2000c.

Summary of the overall study and its limitations: Naive subsets generally had larger estimated clonotype richness than memory subsets. Rarefaction of sorted-subset datasets indicated incomplete sequencing despite the large sequencing depth. When several donors were compared, the shared fraction of clonotypes was roughly 5% for naive CD4, approximately 3.3% for naive CD8, 2% to 2.5% for memory CD4, and around 0.4% for memory CD8. Pairwise subsampling led to the expectation that sequencing depth would affect the degree of clonotype sharing among donors. Compared with non-shared clonotypes, the clonotypes found in all four sorted-subset donors had higher generation probabilities. Only blood was sampled, and tissue TCR repertoires likely differ from those in blood. Because the study included a small number of donors, the genetic and exposure-history diversity represented was limited.

The V gene is TRBV10-3 and the J gene is TRBJ1-2; TRBD1 lines up with 9 middle nucleotides. Sequenced input: naive CD4+ T cells sorted from blood. Read against the paper, the sample's cell subset or site label means: CD45RA+ positively selected. The clonotype was recovered from a man aged 30 to 39 in good health. The DNA sequence is given as TGTGCTTCCGATACCGGGACAGGGAGGCCCACCTTC. It translates to CASDTGTGRPTF.